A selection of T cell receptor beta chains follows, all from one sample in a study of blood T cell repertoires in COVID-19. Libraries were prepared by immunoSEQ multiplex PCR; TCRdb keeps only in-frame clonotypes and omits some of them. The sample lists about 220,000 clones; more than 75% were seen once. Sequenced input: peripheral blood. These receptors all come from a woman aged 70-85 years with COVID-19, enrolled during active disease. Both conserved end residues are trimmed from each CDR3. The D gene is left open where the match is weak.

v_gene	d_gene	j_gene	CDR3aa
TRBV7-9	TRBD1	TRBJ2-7	ASSSQGGSYEQY
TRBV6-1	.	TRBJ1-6	ASSENSGDNSPLH
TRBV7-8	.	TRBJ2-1	ASSLGLVQGEQF
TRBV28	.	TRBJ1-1	ASSLAQSAEAF
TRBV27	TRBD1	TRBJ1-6	ASSIEGGVTYNSPLH
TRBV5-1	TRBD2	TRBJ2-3	ASSFWGTSGESTQY
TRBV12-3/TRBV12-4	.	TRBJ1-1	ASKTSTEAF
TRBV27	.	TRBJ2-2	ASSFQGTQGTGELF
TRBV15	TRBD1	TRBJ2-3	ATSRRRDRGTDTQY
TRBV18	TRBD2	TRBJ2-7	ASSRTSGSSYEQY
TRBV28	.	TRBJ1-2	ASSLVQNYGYT
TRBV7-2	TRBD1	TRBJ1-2	ASSSPGQGNYGYT
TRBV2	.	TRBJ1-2	ASSEQWAYGYT
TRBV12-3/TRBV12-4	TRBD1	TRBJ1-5	ASTGQVNQPQH
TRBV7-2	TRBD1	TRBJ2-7	ASSLGGQGPYEQY
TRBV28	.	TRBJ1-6	ASSFSQGRNSPLH
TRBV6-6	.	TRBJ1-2	ASSYSQGGYT
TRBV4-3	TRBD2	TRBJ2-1	ASSQELAGGRNEQF